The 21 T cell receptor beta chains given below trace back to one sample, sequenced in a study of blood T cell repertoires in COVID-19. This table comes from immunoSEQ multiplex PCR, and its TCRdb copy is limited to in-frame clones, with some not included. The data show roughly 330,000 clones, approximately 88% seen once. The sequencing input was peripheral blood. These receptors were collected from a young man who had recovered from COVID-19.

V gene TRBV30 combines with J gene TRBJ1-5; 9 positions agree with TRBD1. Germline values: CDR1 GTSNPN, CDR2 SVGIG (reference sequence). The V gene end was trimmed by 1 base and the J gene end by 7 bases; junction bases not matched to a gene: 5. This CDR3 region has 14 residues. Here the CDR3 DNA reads TGTGCCTGGAGTGGGGGAGACAGGGGGCAGCCCCAGCATTTT. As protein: CAWSGGDRGQPQHF.

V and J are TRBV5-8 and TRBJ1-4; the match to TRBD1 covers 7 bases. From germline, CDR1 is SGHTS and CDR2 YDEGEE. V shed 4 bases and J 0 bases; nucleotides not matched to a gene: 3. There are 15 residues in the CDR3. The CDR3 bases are TGTGCCAGCAGCGCGGGACAGCCAACTAATGAAAAACTGTTTTTT. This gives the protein CASSAGQPTNEKLFF.

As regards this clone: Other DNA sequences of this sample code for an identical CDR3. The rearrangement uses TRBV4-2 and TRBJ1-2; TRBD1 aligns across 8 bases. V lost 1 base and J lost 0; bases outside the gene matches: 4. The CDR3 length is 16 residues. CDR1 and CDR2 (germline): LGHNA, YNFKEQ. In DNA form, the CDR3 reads TGTGCCAGCAGCCAAGGGGTGGGACAGGCTAACTATGGCTACACCTTC. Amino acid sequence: CASSQGVGQANYGYTF.

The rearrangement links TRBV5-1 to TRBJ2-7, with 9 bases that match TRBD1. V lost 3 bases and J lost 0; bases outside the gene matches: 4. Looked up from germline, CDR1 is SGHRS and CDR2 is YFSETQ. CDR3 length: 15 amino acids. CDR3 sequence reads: CASSWGQGSSYEQYF. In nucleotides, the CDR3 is TGCGCCAGCAGCTGGGGACAGGGCTCCTCCTACGAGCAGTACTTC.

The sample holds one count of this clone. CDR3 sequence reads: CASSLQGFDGYTF. The CDR3 DNA reads as TGTGCCAGCAGTTTACAGGGGTTCGATGGCTACACCTTC. This sequence joins TRBV12-3 or TRBV12-4 and TRBJ1-2, with D perhaps matching TRBD1 (6 bases). V shed 2 bases and J shed 6 bases, with 10 bases lying between them. CDR3 length: 13 residues.

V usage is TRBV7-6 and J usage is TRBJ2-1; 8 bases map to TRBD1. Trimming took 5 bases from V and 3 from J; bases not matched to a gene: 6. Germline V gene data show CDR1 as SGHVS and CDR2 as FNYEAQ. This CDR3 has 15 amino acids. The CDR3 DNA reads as TGTGCCAGCAGCCAACGGACAGGGAGCTACAATGAGCAGTTCTTC. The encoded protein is CASSQRTGSYNEQFF.

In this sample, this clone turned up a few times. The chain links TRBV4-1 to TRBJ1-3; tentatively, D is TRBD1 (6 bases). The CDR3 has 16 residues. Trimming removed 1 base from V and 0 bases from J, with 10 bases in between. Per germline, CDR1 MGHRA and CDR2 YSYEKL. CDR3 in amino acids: CASSQGQVNSGNTIYF. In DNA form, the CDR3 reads TGCGCCAGCAGCCAAGGACAGGTGAACTCTGGAAACACCATATATTTT.

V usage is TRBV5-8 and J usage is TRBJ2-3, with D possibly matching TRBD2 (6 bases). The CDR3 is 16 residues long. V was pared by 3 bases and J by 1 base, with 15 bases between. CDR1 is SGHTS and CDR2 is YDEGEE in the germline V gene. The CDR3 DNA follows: TGTGCCAGCAGCTCCCCGGGACTCAGGGGCACAGATACGCAGTATTTT. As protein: CASSSPGLRGTDTQYF.

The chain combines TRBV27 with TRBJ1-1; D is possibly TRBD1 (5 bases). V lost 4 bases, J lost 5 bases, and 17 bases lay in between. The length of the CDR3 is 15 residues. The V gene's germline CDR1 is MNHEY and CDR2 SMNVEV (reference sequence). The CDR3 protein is CASSYDWGMGTEAFF. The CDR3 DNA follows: TGTGCCAGCAGTTATGATTGGGGCATGGGGACTGAAGCTTTCTTT.

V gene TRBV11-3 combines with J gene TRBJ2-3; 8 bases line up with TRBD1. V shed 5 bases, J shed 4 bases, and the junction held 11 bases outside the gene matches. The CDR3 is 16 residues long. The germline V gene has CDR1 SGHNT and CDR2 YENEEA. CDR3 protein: CASSPRQGRFADTQYF. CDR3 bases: TGTGCCAGCAGCCCCCGACAGGGGAGATTTGCAGATACGCAGTATTTT.

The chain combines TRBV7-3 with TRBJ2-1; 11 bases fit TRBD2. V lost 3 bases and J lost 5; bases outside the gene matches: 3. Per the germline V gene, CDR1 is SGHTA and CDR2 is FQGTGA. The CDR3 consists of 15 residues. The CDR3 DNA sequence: TGTGCCAGCAGCTTCGCGGGACTAGCGGACAATGAGCAGTTCTTC. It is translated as CASSFAGLADNEQFF.

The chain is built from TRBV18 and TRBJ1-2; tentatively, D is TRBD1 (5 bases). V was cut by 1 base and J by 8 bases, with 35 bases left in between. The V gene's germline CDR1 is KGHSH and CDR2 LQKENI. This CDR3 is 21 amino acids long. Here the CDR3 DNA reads TGTGCCAGCTCACCACTTCATCCTCCTCCATGGGGCAAGGATGGGGTCTACGGCTACACCTTC. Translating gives CASSPLHPPPWGKDGVYGYTF.

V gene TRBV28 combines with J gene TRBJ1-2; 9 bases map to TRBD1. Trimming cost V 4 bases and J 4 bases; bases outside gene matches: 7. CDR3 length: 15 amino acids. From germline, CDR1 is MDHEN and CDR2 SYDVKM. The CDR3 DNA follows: TGTGCCAGCAGTTACCGGGACAGGGAACTCTATGGCTACACCTTC. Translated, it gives CASSYRDRELYGYTF.

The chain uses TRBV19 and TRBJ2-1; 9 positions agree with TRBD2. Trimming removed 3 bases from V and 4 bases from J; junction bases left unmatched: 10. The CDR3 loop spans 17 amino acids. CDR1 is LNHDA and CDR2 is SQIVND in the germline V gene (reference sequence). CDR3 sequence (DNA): TGTGCCAGTAGTATCGGGGGACCAGCGGGGGGATACAATGAGCAGTTCTTC. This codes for CASSIGGPAGGYNEQFF.

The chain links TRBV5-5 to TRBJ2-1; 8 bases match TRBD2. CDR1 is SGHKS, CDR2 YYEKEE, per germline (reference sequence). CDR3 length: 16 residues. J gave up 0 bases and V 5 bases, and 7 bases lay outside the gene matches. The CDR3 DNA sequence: TGTGCCAGCAGAAGGGTAAGCGGGAGCTCCTACAATGAGCAGTTCTTC. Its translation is CASRRVSGSSYNEQFF.

The CDR3 sequence: CASSKSWSEAFF. The DNA for the CDR3 is TGTGCCAGCAGTAAAAGCTGGTCTGAAGCTTTCTTT. The chain links TRBV12-3 or TRBV12-4 to TRBJ1-1; D is unclear. Trimming removed 5 bases from V and 6 bases from J, with 10 bases in between. The CDR3 consists of 12 residues.

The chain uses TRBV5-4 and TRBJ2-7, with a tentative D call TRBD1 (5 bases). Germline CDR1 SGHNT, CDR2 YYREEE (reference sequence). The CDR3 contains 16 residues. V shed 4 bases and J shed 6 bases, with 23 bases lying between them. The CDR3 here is CASSPGDSYESVEQYF. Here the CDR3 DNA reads TGTGCCAGCAGCCCAGGAGACAGTTACGAATCGGTCGAGCAGTACTTC. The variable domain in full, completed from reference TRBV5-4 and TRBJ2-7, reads ETGVTQSPTHLIKTRGQQVTLRCSSQSGHNTVSWYQQALGQGPQFIFQYYREEENGRGNFPPRFSGLQFPNYSSELNVNALELDDSALYLCASSPGDSYESVEQYFGPGTRLTVT.

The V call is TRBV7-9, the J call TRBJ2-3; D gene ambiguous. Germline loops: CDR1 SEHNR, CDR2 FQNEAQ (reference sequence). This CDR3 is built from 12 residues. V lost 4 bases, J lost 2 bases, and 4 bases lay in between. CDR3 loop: CASSSFTDTQYF. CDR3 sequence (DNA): TGTGCCAGCAGCTCCTTCACAGATACGCAGTATTTT.

Here the CDR3 DNA reads TGTGCCAGCAGCCTGGGACAGCACCTCAATCAGCCCCAGCATTTT. Its protein is CASSLGQHLNQPQHF. The rearrangement uses TRBV5-8 and TRBJ1-5; 7 positions match TRBD1. The germline V gene has CDR1 SGHTS and CDR2 YDEGEE. Losses at the gene ends were 4 bases for V and 3 bases for J; bases not matched to a gene: 7. The CDR3 has 15 residues.

This chain's CDR3 is CATSRASSPLHF. The CDR3 region has the DNA TGTGCCACCAGCAGAGCGTCCTCACCCCTCCACTTT. The rearrangement joins TRBV15 to TRBJ1-6; no firm D call. The germline gives CDR1 LNHNV, CDR2 YYDKDF (reference sequence). This CDR3 is 12 amino acids long. V lost 1 base and J 10 bases, leaving 5 bases between the germline ends.

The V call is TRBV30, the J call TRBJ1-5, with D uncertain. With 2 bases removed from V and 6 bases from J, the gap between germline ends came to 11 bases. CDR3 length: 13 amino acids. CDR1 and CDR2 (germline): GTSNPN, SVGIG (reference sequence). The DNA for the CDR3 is TGTGCCTGGAGTCCCAGCGGGGTTCAGCCCCAGCATTTT. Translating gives CAWSPSGVQPQHF.